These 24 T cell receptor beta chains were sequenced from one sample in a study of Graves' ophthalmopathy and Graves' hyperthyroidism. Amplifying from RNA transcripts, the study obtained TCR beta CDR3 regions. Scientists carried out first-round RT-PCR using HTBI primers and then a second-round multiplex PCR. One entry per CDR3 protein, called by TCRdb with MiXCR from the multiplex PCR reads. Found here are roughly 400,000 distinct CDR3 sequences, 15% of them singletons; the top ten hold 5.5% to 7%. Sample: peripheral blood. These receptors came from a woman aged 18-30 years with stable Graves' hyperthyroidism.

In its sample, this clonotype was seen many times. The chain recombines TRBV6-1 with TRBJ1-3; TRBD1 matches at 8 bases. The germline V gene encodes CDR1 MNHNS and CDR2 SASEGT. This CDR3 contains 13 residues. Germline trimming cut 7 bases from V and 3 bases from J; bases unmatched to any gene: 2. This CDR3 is CASITGGGNTIYF. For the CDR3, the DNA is TGTGCCAGCATCACAGGGGGTGGAAACACCATATATTTT.

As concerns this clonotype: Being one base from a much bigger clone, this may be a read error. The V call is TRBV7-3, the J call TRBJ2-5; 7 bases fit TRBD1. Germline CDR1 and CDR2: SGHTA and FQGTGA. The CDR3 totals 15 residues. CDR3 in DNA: TGTGCCAGCATCTTACTAGGGGGCAACAGGGAGACCCAGTACTTC. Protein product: CASILLGGNRETQYF.

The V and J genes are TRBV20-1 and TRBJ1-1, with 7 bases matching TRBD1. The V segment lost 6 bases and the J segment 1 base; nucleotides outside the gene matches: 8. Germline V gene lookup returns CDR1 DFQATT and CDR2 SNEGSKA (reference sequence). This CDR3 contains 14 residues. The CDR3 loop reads CSADPPGGNTEAFF. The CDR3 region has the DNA TGCAGTGCCGACCCCCCAGGGGGGAACACTGAAGCTTTCTTT.

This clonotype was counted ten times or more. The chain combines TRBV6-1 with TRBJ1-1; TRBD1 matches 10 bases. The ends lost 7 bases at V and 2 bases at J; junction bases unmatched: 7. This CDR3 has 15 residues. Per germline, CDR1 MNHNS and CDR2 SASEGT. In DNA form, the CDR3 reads TGTGCCAGCAAGGGACAGGGGAGCTTAAACACTGAAGCTTTCTTT. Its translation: CASKGQGSLNTEAFF.

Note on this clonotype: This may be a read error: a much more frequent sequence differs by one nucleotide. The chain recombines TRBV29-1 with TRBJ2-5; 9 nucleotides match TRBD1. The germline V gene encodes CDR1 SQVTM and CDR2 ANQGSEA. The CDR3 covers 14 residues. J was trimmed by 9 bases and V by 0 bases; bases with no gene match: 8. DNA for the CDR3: TGCAGCGTTGAAGACAACCGACAGGGGGAGTCCCAGTACTTC. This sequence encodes CSVEDNRQGESQYF. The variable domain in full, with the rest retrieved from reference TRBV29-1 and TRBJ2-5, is SAVISQKPSRDICQRGTSLTIQCQVDSQVTMMFWYRQQPGQSLTLIATANQGSEATYESGFVIDKFPISRPNLTFSTLTVSNMSPEDSSIYLCSVEDNRQGESQYFGPGTRLLVL.

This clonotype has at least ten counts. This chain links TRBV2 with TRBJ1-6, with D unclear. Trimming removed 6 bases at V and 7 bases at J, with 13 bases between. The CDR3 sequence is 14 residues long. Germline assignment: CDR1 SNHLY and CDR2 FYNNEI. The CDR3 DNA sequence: TGTGCCAGCAGCGGGTCGGTACCAAATTCACCCCTCCACTTT. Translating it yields CASSGSVPNSPLHF.

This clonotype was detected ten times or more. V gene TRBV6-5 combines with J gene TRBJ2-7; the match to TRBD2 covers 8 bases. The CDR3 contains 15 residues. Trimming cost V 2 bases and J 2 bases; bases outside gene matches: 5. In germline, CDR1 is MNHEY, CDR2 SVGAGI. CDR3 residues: CASSYRTSKTYEQYF. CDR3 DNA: TGTGCCAGCAGTTACCGGACTAGCAAAACCTACGAGCAGTACTTC.

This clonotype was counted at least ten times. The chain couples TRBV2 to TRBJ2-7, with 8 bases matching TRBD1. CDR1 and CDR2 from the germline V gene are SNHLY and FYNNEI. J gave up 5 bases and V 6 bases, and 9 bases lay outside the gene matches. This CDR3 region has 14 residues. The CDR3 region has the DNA TGTGCCAGCAGAGAGGGGACAGGTTCGGACGAGCAGTACTTC. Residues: CASREGTGSDEQYF.

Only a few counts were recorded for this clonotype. CDR3 region: CASSPDRNQETQYF. The CDR3 DNA sequence: TGTGCCAGCAGTCCGGACAGGAACCAAGAGACCCAGTACTTC. The chain employs TRBV12-3 or TRBV12-4 and TRBJ2-5; the match to TRBD1 covers 7 bases. This CDR3 is built from 14 residues. V shed 5 bases and J 0 bases; nucleotides not matched to a gene: 3.

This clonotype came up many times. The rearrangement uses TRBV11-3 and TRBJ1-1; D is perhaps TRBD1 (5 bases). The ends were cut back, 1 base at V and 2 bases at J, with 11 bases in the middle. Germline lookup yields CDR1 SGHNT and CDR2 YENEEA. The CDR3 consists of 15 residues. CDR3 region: CASSLAGNVNTEAFF. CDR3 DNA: TGTGCCAGCAGCTTAGCAGGGAACGTTAACACTGAAGCTTTCTTT.

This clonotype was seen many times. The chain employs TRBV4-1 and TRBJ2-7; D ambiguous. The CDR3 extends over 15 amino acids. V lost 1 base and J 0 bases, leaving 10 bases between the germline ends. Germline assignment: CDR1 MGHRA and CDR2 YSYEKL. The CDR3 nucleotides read TGCGCCAGCAGCCAAGGAGCAGGAAGCTCCTACGAGCAGTACTTC. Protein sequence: CASSQGAGSSYEQYF.

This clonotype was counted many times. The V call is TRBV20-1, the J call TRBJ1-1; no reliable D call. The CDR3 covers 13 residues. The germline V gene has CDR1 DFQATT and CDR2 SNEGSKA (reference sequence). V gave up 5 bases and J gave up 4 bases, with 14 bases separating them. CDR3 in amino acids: CSAAPLGFTEAFF. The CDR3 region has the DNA TGCAGTGCTGCCCCCCTGGGGTTCACTGAAGCTTTCTTT.

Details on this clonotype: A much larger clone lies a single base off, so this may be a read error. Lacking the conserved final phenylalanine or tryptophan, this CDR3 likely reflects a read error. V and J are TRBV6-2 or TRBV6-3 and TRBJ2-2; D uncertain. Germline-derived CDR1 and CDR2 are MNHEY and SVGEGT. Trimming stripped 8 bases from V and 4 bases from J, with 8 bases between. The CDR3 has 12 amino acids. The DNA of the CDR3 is TGTGCCAGCTTTACGGGCACCGGGGAGCTGTTTGTT. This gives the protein CASFTGTGELFV.

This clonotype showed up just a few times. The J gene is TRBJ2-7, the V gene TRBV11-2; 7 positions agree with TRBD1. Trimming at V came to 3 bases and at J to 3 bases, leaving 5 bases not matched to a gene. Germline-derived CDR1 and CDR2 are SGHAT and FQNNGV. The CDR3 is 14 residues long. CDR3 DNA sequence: TGTGCCAGCAGCTTCAGGGGGTGGTTCTACGAGCAGTACTTC. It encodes CASSFRGWFYEQYF.

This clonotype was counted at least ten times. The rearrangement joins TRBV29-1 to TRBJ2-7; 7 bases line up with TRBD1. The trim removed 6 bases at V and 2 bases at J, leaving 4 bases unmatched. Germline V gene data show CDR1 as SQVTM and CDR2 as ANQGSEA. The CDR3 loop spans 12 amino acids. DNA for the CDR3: TGCAGCGTAAGGGACAGTCCCTACGAGCAGTACTTC. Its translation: CSVRDSPYEQYF.

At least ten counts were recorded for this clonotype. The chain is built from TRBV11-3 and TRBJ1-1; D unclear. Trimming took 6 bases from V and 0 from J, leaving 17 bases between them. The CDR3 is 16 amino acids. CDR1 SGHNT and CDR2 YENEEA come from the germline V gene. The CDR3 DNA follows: TGTGCCAGCAGTCCTACTGGACGGACCATGAACACTGAAGCTTTCTTT. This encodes CASSPTGRTMNTEAFF.

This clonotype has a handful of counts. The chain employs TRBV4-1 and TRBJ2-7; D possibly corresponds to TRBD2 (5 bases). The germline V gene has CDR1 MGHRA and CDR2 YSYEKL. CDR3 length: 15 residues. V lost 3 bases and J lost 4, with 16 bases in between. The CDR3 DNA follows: TGCGCCAGCAGCCAGGCCTGGGCCAGGACTTACGAGCAGTACTTC. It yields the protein CASSQAWARTYEQYF.

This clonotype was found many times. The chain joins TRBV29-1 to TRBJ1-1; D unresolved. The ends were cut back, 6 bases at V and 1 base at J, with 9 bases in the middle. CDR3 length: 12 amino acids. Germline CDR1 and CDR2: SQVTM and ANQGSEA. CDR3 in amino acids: CSVEIQNTEAFF. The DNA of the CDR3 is TGCAGCGTCGAGATACAGAACACTGAAGCTTTCTTT. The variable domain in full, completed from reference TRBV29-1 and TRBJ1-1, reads SAVISQKPSRDICQRGTSLTIQCQVDSQVTMMFWYRQQPGQSLTLIATANQGSEATYESGFVIDKFPISRPNLTFSTLTVSNMSPEDSSIYLCSVEIQNTEAFFGQGTRLTVV.

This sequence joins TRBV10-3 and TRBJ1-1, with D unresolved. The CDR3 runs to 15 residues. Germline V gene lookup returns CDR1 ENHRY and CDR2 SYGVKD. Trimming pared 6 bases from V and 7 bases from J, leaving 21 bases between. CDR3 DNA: TGTGCCATCAGCCTAGGGTCTCGTCAAGCCGATGAAGCTTTCTTT. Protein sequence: CAISLGSRQADEAFF.

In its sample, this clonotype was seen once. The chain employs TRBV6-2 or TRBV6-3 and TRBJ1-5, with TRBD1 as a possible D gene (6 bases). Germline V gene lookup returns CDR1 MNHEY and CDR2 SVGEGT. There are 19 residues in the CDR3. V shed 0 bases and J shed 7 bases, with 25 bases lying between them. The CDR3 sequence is CASSYSGHRQVTKGQPQHF. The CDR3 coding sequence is TGTGCCAGCAGTTACTCAGGGCATCGACAGGTCACGAAGGGGCAGCCCCAGCATTTT.

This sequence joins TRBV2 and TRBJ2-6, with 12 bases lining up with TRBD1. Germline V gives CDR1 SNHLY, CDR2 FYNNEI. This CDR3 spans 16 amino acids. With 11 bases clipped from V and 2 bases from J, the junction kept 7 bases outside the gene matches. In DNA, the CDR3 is TGTGCCGGAGGGGACAGGGGGCAAACTGGGGCCAACGTCCTGACTTTC. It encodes CAGGDRGQTGANVLTF.

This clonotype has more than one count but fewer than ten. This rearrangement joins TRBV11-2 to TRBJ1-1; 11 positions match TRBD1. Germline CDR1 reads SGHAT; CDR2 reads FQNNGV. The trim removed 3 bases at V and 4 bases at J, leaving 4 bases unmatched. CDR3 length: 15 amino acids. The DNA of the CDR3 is TGTGCCAGCAGCTTGGGGACAGGGGGAGGCACTGAAGCTTTCTTT. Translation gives CASSLGTGGGTEAFF.

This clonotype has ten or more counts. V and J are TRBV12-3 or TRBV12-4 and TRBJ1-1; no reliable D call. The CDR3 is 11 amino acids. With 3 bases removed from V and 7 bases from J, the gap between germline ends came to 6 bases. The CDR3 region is CASSFDGEAFF. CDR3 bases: TGTGCCAGCAGTTTTGATGGTGAAGCTTTCTTT.

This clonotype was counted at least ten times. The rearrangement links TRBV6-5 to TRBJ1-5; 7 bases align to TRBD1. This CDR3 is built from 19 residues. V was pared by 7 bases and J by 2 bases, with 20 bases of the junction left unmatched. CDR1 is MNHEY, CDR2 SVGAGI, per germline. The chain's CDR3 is CASTDRAPIYISGNQPQHF. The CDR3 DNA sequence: TGTGCCAGCACCGACAGGGCCCCCATATATATATCTGGCAATCAGCCCCAGCATTTT.